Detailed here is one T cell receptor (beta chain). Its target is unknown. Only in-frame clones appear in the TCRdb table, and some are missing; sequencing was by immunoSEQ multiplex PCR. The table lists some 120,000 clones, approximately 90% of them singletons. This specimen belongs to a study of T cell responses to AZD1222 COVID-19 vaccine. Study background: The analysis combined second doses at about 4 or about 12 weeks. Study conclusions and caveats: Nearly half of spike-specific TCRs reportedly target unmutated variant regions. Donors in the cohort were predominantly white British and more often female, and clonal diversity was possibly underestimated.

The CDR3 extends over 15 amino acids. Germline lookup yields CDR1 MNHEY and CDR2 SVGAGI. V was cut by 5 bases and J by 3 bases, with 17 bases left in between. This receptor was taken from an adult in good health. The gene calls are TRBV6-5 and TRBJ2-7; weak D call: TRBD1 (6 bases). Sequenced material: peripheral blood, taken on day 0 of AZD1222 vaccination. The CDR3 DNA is TGTGCCAGCAGTCCCGACAGGAGCCTCTTCTACGAGCAGTACTTC. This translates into CASSPDRSLFYEQYF.